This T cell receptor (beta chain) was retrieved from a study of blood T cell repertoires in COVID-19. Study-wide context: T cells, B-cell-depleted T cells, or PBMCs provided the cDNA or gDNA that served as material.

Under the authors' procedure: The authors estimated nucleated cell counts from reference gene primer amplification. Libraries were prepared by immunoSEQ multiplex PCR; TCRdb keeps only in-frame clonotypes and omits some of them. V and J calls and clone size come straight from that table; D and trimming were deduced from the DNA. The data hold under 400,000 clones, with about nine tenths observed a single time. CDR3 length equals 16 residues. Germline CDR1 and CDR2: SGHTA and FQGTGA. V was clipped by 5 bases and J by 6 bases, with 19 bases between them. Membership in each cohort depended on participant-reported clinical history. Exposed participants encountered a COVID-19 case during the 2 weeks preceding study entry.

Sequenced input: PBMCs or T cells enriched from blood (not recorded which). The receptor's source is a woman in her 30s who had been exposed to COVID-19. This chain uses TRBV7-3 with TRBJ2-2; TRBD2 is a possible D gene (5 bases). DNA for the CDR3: TGTGCCAGCAGCCCTAGACCAGGTCCGGAGGCCGGGGAGCTGTTTTTT. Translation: CASSPRPGPEAGELFF.